These 3 T cell receptor beta chains share one sample of origin, sequenced in a study of OX40 agonist ivuxolimab in advanced cancers. The assay was immunoSEQ multiplex PCR, and TCRdb's table has in-frame clones only and misses some. This sample has around 71,000 clones, with 78% found just once. The specimen was CD4+ or CD8+ T cells sorted from blood, collected in a trial of the OX40 agonist ivuxolimab. Receptors were obtained from an adult with an advanced solid tumor such as melanoma, head and neck, liver or kidney cancer.

The J gene is TRBJ1-1, the V gene TRBV19; no reliable D call. Trimming removed 5 bases from V and 5 bases from J, with 12 bases in between. The CDR3 runs to 13 residues. The germline V gene has CDR1 LNHDA and CDR2 SQIVND (reference sequence). The DNA of the CDR3 is TGTGCCAGTAGTGGGTCCCTAGGGACTGAAGCTTTCTTT. It is translated as CASSGSLGTEAFF. The variable domain in full, with the rest retrieved from reference TRBV19 and TRBJ1-1, is DGGITQSPKYLFRKEGQNVTLSCEQNLNHDAMYWYRQDPGQGLRLIYYSQIVNDFQKGDIAEGYSVSREKKESFPLTVTSAQKNPTAFYLCASSGSLGTEAFFGQGTRLTVV.

This chain uses TRBV9 with TRBJ2-3; 7 bases align to TRBD1. V lost 4 bases, J lost 1 base, and 9 bases stayed unmatched. This CDR3 has 16 amino acids. Germline values: CDR1 SGDLS, CDR2 YYNGEE. For the CDR3, the DNA is TGTGCCAGCAGCTTCACCACCGGACAGGGCACAGATACGCAGTATTTT. Translating gives CASSFTTGQGTDTQYF.

This chain connects TRBV29-1 to TRBJ2-7, with 9 bases lining up with TRBD1. CDR1 is SQVTM and CDR2 is ANQGSEA in the germline V gene. Germline trimming cut 4 bases from V and 3 bases from J; bases unmatched to any gene: 4. The CDR3 has 13 amino acids. CDR3 DNA: TGCAGCGTTGTGGACAGGGGATTCTACGAGCAGTACTTC. Encoded protein: CSVVDRGFYEQYF.